The subject of this entry is one T cell receptor beta chain. Its antigen is not identified. This record comes from a study of T cell responses to AZD1222 COVID-19 vaccine. V lost 5 bases, J lost 6 bases, and 10 bases stayed unmatched. The CDR3 covers 16 residues. Germline values: CDR1 SEHNR, CDR2 FQNEAQ (reference sequence). Study results and caveats: Most donors were white British and more were female, and clonal diversity was possibly underestimated. After the peak T cell response, and only then, were repertoires sampled.

Generated by immunoSEQ multiplex PCR, the TCRdb table keeps only in-frame clones and is missing some. This table has fewer than 150,000 clones, 90% to 95% appearing once. The sequencing used peripheral blood, collected on day 0 of AZD1222 vaccination. The chain joins TRBV7-9 to TRBJ1-2, with 12 bases aligning to TRBD1. This receptor was identified in an adult in good health. CDR3 in amino acids: CASSASGTGGIHGYTF. In DNA form, the CDR3 reads TGTGCCAGCAGCGCCTCCGGGACAGGGGGCATCCATGGCTACACCTTC.